This TCR beta chain derives from a study of blood T cell repertoires in COVID-19. For the study at large: T cells, B-cell-depleted T cells, or PBMCs provided the cDNA or gDNA that served as material.

How the authors handled the data: The assay estimated nucleated cells by amplifying reference gene primers. This table comes from immunoSEQ multiplex PCR, and its TCRdb copy is limited to in-frame clones, with some not included. That table is the source of V, J and clone size, and D and trimming were worked out from the DNA. Of 250,000 to 300,000 clones in the sample, over 75% are singletons; the top ten hold around 12%. V lost 2 bases and J 7 bases, leaving 15 bases between the germline ends. Germline loops: CDR1 SGHAT, CDR2 FQDESV (reference sequence). The CDR3 is 15 amino acids. Source material: peripheral blood. The rearrangement joins TRBV11-1 to TRBJ2-1; weak D call: TRBD1 (5 bases). The TCR originated in a woman aged 55-70 years with acute or convalescent COVID-19. The CDR3 sequence: CASSLSGQNGNEQFF. As DNA, the CDR3 is TGTGCCAGCAGCTTATCTGGACAAAACGGTAATGAGCAGTTCTTC.